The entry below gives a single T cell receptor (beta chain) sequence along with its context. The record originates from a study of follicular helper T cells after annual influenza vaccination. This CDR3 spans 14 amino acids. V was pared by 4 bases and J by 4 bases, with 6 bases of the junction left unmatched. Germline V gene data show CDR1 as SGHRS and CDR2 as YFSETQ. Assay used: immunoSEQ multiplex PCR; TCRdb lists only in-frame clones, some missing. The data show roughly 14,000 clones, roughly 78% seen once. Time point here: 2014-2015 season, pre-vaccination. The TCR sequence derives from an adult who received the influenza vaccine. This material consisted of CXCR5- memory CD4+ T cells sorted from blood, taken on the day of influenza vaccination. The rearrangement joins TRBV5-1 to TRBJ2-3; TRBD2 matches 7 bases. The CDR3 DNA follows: TGCGCCAGCAGCCGGACTAGGGTCCCAGATACGCAGTATTTT. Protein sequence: CASSRTRVPDTQYF.